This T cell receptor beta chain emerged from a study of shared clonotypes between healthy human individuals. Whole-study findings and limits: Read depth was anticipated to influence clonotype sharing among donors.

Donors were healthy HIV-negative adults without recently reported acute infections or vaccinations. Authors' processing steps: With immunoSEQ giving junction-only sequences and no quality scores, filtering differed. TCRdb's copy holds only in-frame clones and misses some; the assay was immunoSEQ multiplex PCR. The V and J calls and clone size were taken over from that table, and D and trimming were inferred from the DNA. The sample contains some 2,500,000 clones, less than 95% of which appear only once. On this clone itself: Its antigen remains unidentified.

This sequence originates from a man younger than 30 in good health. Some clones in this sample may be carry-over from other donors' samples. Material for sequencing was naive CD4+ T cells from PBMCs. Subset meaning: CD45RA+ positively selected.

The CDR3 coding sequence is TGTGCCAGCCGACAGGGCGTGTATCAGCCCCAGCATTTT. Translated, it gives CASRQGVYQPQHF. The V and J genes are TRBV6-1 and TRBJ1-5; 7 bases map to TRBD1. CDR1 is MNHNS and CDR2 is SASEGT in the germline V gene. V shed 8 bases, J shed 5 bases, and the junction held 6 bases outside the gene matches. The CDR3 is 13 amino acids.